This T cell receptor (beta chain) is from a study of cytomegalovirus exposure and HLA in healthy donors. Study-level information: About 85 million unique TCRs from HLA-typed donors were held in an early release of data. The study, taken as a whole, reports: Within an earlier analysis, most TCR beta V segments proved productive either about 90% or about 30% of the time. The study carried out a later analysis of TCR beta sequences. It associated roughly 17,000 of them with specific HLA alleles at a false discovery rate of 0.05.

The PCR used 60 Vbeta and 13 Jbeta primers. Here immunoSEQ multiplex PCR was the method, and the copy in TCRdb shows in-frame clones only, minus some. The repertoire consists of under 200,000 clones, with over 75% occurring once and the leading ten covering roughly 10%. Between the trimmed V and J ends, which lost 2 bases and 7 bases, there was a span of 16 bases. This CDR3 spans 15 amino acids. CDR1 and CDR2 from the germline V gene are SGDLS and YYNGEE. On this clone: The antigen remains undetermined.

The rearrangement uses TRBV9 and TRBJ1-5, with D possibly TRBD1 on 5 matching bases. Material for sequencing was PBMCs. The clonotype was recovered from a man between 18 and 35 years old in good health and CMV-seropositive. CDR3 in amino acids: CASSVSAVGGQPQHF. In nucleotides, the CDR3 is TGTGCCAGCAGCGTCTCAGCGGTGGGGGGGCAGCCCCAGCATTTT. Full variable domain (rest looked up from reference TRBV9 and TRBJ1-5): DSGVTQTPKHLITATGQRVTLRCSPRSGDLSVYWYQQSLDQGLQFLIQYYNGEERAKGNILERFSAQQFPDLHSELNLSSLELGDSALYFCASSVSAVGGQPQHFGDGTRLSIL.